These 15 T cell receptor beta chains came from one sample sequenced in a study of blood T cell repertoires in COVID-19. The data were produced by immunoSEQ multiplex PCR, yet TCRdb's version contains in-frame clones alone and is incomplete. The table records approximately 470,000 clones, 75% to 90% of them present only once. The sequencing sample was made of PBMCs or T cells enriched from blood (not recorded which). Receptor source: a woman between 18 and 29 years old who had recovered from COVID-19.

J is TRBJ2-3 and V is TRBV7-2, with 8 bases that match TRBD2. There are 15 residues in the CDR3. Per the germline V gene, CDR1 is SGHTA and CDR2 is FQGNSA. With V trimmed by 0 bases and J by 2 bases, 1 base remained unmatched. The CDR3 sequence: CASSLASGDTDTQYF. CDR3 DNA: TGTGCCAGCAGCTTAGCTAGCGGGGACACAGATACGCAGTATTTT.

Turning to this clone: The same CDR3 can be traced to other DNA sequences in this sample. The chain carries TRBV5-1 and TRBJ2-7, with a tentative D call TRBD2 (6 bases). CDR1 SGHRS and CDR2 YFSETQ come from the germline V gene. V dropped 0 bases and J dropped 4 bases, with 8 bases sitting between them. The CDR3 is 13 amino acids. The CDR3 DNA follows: TGCGCCAGCAGCTTGGCCGGGACTTACGAGCAGTACTTC. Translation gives CASSLAGTYEQYF.

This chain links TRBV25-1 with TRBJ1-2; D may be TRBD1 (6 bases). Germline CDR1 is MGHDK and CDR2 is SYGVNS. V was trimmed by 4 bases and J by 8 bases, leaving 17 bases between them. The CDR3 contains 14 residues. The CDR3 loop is CASSGPSGVGGYTF. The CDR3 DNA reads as TGTGCCAGCAGTGGGCCTTCAGGGGTAGGAGGCTACACCTTC.

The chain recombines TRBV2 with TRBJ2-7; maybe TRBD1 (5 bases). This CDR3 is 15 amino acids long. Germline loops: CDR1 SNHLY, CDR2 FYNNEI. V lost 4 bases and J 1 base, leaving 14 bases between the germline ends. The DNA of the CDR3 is TGTGCCAGCAGTGTTGAGTACAGGAATTCCTACGAGCAGTACTTC. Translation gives CASSVEYRNSYEQYF.

This CDR3 reads CASSKMEIAGRNEQFF. The CDR3 nucleotides are TGTGCCAGCAGTAAAATGGAGATAGCGGGGAGGAATGAGCAGTTCTTC. This chain joins TRBV2 and TRBJ2-1, with 8 bases lining up with TRBD2. The germline gives CDR1 SNHLY, CDR2 FYNNEI. This CDR3 contains 16 residues. The V segment lost 5 bases and the J segment 7 bases; nucleotides outside the gene matches: 13.

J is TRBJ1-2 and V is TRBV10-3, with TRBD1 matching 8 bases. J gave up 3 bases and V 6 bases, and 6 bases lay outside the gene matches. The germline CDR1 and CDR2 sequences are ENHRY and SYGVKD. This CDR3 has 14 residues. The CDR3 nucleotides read TGTGCCATCAGGAACTTACAGGGGGACTATGGCTACACCTTC. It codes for CAIRNLQGDYGYTF.

In nucleotides, the CDR3 is TGTGCCAGCAGCTCCGACCTAGCGGTGACTTACGAGCAGTACTTC. This encodes CASSSDLAVTYEQYF. This chain connects TRBV2 to TRBJ2-7, with TRBD2 matching over 7 bases. The CDR3 sequence is 15 residues long. V lost 6 bases and J lost 4; bases outside the gene matches: 12. Germline V CDR1 and CDR2: SNHLY, FYNNEI.

In nucleotides, the CDR3 is TGTGCCAGCAGCCCGAGGGACAGGGTAGGAGAGCAGTACTTC. As protein: CASSPRDRVGEQYF. This rearrangement joins TRBV7-9 to TRBJ2-7; 9 bases align to TRBD1. The V gene end was trimmed by 5 bases and the J gene end by 7 bases; junction bases not matched to a gene: 9. The CDR3 covers 14 residues. Germline V lookup: CDR1 SEHNR, CDR2 FQNEAQ (reference sequence).

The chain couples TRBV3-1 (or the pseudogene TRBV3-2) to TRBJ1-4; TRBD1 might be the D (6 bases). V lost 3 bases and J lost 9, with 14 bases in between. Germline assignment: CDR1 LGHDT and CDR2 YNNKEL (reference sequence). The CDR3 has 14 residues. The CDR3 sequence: CASSHDLRGKKLFF. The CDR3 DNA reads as TGTGCCAGCAGCCATGACCTCAGGGGTAAAAAACTGTTTTTT.

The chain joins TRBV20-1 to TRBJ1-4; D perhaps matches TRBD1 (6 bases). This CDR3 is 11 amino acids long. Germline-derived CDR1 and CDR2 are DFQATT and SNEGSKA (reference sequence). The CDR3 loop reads CEGGQEEKLFF. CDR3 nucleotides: TGCGAGGGGGGGCAAGAGGAAAAACTGTTTTTT.

CDR3 sequence reads: CASSLPSGVLGVTGELFF. Written as DNA, the CDR3 is TGTGCCAGCAGCCTACCTAGCGGCGTCCTTGGGGTCACCGGGGAGCTGTTTTTT. V is TRBV5-4 and J is TRBJ2-2; 7 bases align to TRBD2. This CDR3 comprises 18 residues. Looked up from germline, CDR1 is SGHNT and CDR2 is YYREEE (reference sequence). Trimming at V came to 4 bases and at J to 4 bases, leaving 16 bases not matched to a gene.

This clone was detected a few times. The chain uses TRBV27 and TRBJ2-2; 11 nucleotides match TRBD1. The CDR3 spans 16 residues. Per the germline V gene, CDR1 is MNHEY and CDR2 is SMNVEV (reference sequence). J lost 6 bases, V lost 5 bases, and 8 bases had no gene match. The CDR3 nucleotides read TGTGCCAGCAGTCCCCCCCGGACAGGGGGCCCCGGGGAGCTGTTTTTT. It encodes CASSPPRTGGPGELFF.

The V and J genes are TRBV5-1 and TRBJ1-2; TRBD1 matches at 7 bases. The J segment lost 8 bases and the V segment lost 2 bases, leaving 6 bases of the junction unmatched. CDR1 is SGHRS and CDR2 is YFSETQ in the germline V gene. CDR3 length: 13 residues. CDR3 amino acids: CASSLQGTEGYTF. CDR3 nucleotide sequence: TGCGCCAGCAGCTTACAGGGGACAGAAGGCTACACCTTC.

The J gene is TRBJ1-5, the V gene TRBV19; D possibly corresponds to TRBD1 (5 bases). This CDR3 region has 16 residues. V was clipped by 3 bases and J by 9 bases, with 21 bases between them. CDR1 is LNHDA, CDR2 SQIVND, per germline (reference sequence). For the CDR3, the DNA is TGTGCCAGTAGTATTGGTTCTCCAGGGCCCTTTGGGCCCCAGCATTTT. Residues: CASSIGSPGPFGPQHF.

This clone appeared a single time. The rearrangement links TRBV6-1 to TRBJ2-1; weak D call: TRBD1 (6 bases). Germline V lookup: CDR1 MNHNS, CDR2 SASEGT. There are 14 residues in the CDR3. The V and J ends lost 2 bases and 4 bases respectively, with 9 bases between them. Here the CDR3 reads CASSEMDRYNEQFF. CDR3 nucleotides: TGTGCCAGCAGTGAAATGGACAGATACAATGAGCAGTTCTTC.